The clone carrying this TCR beta chain was seen at least ten times. Antigen unknown. The study made its TCR cDNA through 5'RACE template switching. That step introduced a universal primer site along with UMIs. Each CDR3 protein gets one entry after TCRdb re-called the 5' RACE reads with MiXCR. The sample has tens of thousands of distinct CDR3 sequences, approximately 5% seen once. The data are from a study of T cells after yellow fever vaccination. About the research overall: The fractions with low cell numbers were processed using SMART-Seq v4 Ultra Low Input. Study-wide findings and caveats: Though it reached lower strength, the secondary response hit its peak faster, day 5 versus 15. The study re-detected most primary-vaccination clones after the booster (96% CD4, approximately 88% CD8).

Per germline, CDR1 SGHRS and CDR2 YFSETQ. The CDR3 has 12 amino acids. Trimming removed 3 bases from V and 0 bases from J, with 2 bases in between. This clonotype was sampled from a man aged 18-30 years who received the YFV17D yellow fever vaccine. The source was CD4+ T cells sorted from PBMCs, collected roughly 15 days after the first yellow fever vaccination. The chain uses TRBV5-1 and TRBJ2-3; D not resolved. The CDR3 loop reads CASSSSTDTQYF. The CDR3 DNA is TGCGCCAGCAGCTCTAGCACAGATACGCAGTATTTT. The full variable domain, with the rest looked up from reference TRBV5-1 and TRBJ2-3, is KAGVTQTPRYLIKTRGQQVTLSCSPISGHRSVSWYQQTPGQGLQFLFEYFSETQRNKGNFPGRFSGRQFSNSRSEMNVSTLELGDSALYLCASSSSTDTQYFGPGTRLTVL.